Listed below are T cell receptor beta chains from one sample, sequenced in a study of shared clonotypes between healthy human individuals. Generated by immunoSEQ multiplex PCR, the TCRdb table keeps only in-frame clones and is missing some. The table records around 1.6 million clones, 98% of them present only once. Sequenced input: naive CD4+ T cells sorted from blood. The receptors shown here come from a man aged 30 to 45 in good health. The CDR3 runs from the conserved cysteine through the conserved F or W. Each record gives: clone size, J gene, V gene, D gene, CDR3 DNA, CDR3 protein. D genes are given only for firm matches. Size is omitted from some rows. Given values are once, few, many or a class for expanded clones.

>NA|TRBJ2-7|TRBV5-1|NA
TGCGCCAGCAGCTTGGTTTATCCGGGGACCTCCTACGAGCAGTACTTC
CASSLVYPGTSYEQYF
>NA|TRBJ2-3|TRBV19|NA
TGTGCCAGTACCGACTTAGGGACAGATACGCAGTATTTT
CASTDLGTDTQYF
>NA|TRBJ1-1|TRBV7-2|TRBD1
TGTGCCAGCAGCCCCCGGACAGGGGAGAACACTGAAGCTTTCTTT
CASSPRTGENTEAFF
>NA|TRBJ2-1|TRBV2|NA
TGTGCCAGCAGGGACCTAAACAATGAACAGTTCTTC
CASRDLNNEQFF
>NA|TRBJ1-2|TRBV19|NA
TGTGCCAGTAGTAGGACCGGGAATTATGGCTACACCTTC
CASSRTGNYGYTF
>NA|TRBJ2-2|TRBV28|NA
TGTGCCAGCAGTGAGCAGGGTTGGACCGGGGAGCTGTTTTTT
CASSEQGWTGELFF
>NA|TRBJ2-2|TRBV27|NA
TGTGCCAGCAGTTTATCCGGGACGAACACCGGGGAGCTGTTTTTT
CASSLSGTNTGELFF
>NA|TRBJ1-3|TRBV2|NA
TGTGCCAGCAGTGCCCCGCGACAGGACTCTGGAAACACCATATATTTT
CASSAPRQDSGNTIYF
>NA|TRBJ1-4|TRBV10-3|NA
TGTGCCGTAACGAGCGGAGCTAATGAAAAACTGTTTTTT
CAVTSGANEKLFF
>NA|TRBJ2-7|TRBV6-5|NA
TGTGCCAGCAGGAAAACAGGGTACGAGCAGTACTTC
CASRKTGYEQYF
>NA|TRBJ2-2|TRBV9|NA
TGTGCCAGCAGCGTAGTTGGGGGGACCGGGGAGCTGTTTTTT
CASSVVGGTGELFF
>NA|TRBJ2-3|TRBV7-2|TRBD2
TGTGCCAGCAGCATACTAGCGGGAGCAAGCACAGATACGCAGTATTTT
CASSILAGASTDTQYF
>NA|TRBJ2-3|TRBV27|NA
TGTGCCAGCAGTTTCGGGGTCGCAGATACGCAGTATTTT
CASSFGVADTQYF
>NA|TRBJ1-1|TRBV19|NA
TGTGCCAGTAGTATAGATACTTGGCAGCCACCTGAAGCTTTCTTT
CASSIDTWQPPEAFF
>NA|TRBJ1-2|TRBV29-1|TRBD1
TGCAGCCTCGGACAGGGGGGAGGAGATGGCTACACCTTC
CSLGQGGGDGYTF
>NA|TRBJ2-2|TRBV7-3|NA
TGTGCCAGCAGCTTAATTCCTAGCCCCGGGGAGCTGTTTTTT
CASSLIPSPGELFF
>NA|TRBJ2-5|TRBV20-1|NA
TGCAGTGCCCCGGTGGAAGAGACCCAGTACTTC
CSAPVEETQYF
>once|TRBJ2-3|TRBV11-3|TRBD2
TGTGCCAGCAGCTTGAGTAGCGGGAGGGTCCCAGATACGCAGTATTTT
CASSLSSGRVPDTQYF
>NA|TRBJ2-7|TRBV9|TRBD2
TGTGCCAGCAGCGCCCGAATAGTACTAGCGGGGCCGAAAAACTTC
CASSARIVLAGPKNF
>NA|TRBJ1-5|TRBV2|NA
TGTGCCAGCAGAGCCGAGACACAGCCCCAGCATTTT
CASRAETQPQHF
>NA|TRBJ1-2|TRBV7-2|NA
TGTGCCAGCAGCCCCGCACCTCGGGACTCGTCGGATGGCTACACCTTC
CASSPAPRDSSDGYTF
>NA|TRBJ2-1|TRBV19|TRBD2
TGTGCCAGTACGTTAGCGGGAGTTTCCAATGAGCAGTTCTTC
CASTLAGVSNEQFF
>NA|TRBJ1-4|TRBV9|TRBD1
TGTGCCAGCAGCGTAGGAGTGGGGACAGGGGAAAAACTGTTTTTT
CASSVGVGTGEKLFF
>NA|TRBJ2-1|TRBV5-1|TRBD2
TGCGCCAGCATTGAATCTAGCGGGAGTGGGTACAATGAGCAGTTCTTC
CASIESSGSGYNEQFF
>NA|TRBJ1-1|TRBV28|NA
TGTGCCAGCAGTTCAAACACTGAAGCTTTCTTT
CASSSNTEAFF
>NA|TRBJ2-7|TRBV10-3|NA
TGTGCCATCAGTGACTTCGTTGATGGGCGGGAGCAGTACTTC
CAISDFVDGREQYF
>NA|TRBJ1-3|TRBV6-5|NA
TGTGCCAGCAGTTACCGCCTTAGCTCTGGAAACACCATATATTTT
CASSYRLSSGNTIYF
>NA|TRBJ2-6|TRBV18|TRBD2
TGTGCCAGCTCCCCTTTGGGGGGGTCCCCCAATCCTGGGGCCAACGTCCTGACTTTC
CASSPLGGSPNPGANVLTF
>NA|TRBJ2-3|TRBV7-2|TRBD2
TGTGCCAGCAGTCTACTAGCGGGATTTGAAGATACGCAGTATTTT
CASSLLAGFEDTQYF
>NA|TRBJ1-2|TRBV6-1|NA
TGTGCCAGCAGTGAAGCGGTTTCAGGATCCTATGGCTACACCTTC
CASSEAVSGSYGYTF